A selection of T cell receptor beta chains follows, all from one sample in a study of T cell repertoires in cytomegalovirus infection. Via MiXCR, TCRdb re-called the reads, giving one row per CDR3 protein. This repertoire shows over 250,000 distinct CDR3 sequences, less than 25% found once; its top ten account for approximately 19%. No antigen has been assigned to these receptors. The specimen was cultured PBMCs, collected from culture after CMV antigen stimulation. The receptor set was obtained from a human donor in good health (CMV status not recorded). Some clones in this sample may be carry-over from other donors' samples. Each CDR3 is given with its conserved first and last residue. Each record gives: clone size, J gene, V gene, CDR3 length, CDR3 protein. Clone size is given for some rows only: seen once, a few or many times, or a class if the clone is expanded.

NA,TRBJ2-1,TRBV20-1,14,CSLPGREKGNEQFF
NA,TRBJ2-7,TRBV28,12,CASSLRFYEQYF
NA,TRBJ1-1,TRBV20-1,12,CSAREAGSKAFF
many,TRBJ2-5,TRBV7-2,14,CASSLAGYKETQYF
NA,TRBJ1-3,TRBV29-1,12,CSVILTGNTIYF
few,TRBJ1-5,TRBV28,13,CASSLPTGQPQHF
few,TRBJ1-5,TRBV27,15,CASSLTASGNQPQHF
many,TRBJ2-3,TRBV7-6,15,CASSFGGSASDTQYF
many,TRBJ2-3,TRBV7-8,18,CASSLDQLAGVITDTQYF
many,TRBJ1-1,TRBV12-3/TRBV12-4,13,CASSFLQGAEAFF
NA,TRBJ2-1,TRBV27,12,CASSPNRFSWFF
once,TRBJ2-1,TRBV29-1,14,CSDWVSGSYNEQFF
NA,TRBJ1-4,TRBV29-1,13,CSVVGDRSEKLFF
NA,TRBJ2-3,TRBV15,15,CATSRVTGVTDTQYF
many,TRBJ2-7,TRBV11-1,15,CASSSGTGLIYEQYF
NA,TRBJ2-3,TRBV7-2,14,CASSLVDSTDTQYF
NA,TRBJ2-1,TRBV9,16,CASSVDPGGLAGEQFF
many,TRBJ1-1,TRBV19,14,CASSIPQGRSEAFF
once,TRBJ2-3,TRBV12-5,17,CASGLVLQATPTDTQYF
many,TRBJ2-1,TRBV12-3/TRBV12-4,15,CASGLLAGGPMEQFF
few,TRBJ1-5,TRBV18,15,CASSPTQGAVQPQHF
many,TRBJ2-5,TRBV7-2,15,CASTQGGASGRAQYF
few,TRBJ2-7,TRBV27,14,CASSYNTGTYEQYF
many,TRBJ2-5,TRBV5-6,16,CASSPDRGTIQETQYF
few,TRBJ2-5,TRBV10-3,13,CAIRADSQETQYF
NA,TRBJ2-3,TRBV4-1,15,CASSLAGSSADTQYF
NA,TRBJ1-6,TRBV20-1,14,CSAREGDSGSPLHF
many,TRBJ2-5,TRBV7-2,17,CASSLAVLNRVTETQYF
many,TRBJ1-1,TRBV7-2,14,CASSLDPGDTEAFF
many,TRBJ1-1,TRBV7-2,16,CASSPVGGASNTEAFF
few,TRBJ2-1,TRBV11-1,17,CASRRLAGEGAYNEQFF
few,TRBJ1-1,TRBV7-2,14,CASSAGAVNTEAFF
NA,TRBJ2-5,TRBV10-3,16,CAISESSRPRSKDQYF
few,TRBJ1-2,TRBV7-9,14,CASSERGALLGYTF
NA,TRBJ2-5,TRBV28,16,CASSLSASGSRETQYF
few,TRBJ2-3,TRBV7-9,15,CASSPSGRTRDTQYF
NA,TRBJ1-2,TRBV7-2,12,CASSVTGDGYTF
NA,TRBJ1-2,TRBV10-3,16,CAISHGPRQTNYGYTF
NA,TRBJ1-2,TRBV7-2,14,CASSTDRGAKGYTF
NA,TRBJ2-7,TRBV20-1,16,CSARPAGTSGRGEQYF
many,TRBJ2-7,TRBV6-2/TRBV6-3,13,CASSLESSYEQYF
few,TRBJ2-7,TRBV30,13,CAWRERRNSEQYF
few,TRBJ1-6,TRBV19,13,CASLDRDNSPLHF
NA,TRBJ2-1,TRBV4-1,16,CASSQEAGGGYNEQFF
once,TRBJ2-6,TRBV6-6,19,CASSAQGAKTHSGANVLTF
medium-sized,TRBJ2-7,TRBV7-2,15,CASSYTTGVSYEQYF
many,TRBJ1-5,TRBV7-2,15,CASSPDGGRNQPQHF
many,TRBJ2-3,TRBV27,12,CASKGSTVAQYF
NA,TRBJ1-6,TRBV10-3,12,CAISLGGPPLHF
NA,TRBJ2-5,TRBV5-1,17,CASSSWSGTGVRETQYF
once,TRBJ1-6,TRBV19,15,CASRFRLRSDSPLHF
many,TRBJ2-7,TRBV7-2,15,CASSFLWGGEYEQYF
NA,TRBJ2-1,TRBV6-2/TRBV6-3,16,CASSYPGTGSDNEQFF
few,TRBJ1-1,TRBV19,14,CASRKGGTASPAFF
NA,TRBJ2-3,TRBV20-1,14,CSARRAGITDTQYF
few,TRBJ2-1,TRBV18,17,CASSHKTQSGGVDEQFF
few,TRBJ2-3,TRBV7-2,13,CASSLERIDTQYF
few,TRBJ2-3,TRBV29-1,12,CSVGRNTDTQYF